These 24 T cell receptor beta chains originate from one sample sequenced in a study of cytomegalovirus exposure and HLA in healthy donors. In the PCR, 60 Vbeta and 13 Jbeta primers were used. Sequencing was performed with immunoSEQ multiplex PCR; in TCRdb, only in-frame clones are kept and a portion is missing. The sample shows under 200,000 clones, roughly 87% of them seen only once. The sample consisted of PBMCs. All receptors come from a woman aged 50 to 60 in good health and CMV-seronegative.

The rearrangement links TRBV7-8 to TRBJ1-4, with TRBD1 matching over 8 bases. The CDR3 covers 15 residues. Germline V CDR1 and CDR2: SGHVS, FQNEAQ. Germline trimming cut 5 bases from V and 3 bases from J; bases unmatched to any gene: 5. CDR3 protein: CASSTRQGPNEKLFF. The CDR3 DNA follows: TGTGCCAGCAGCACCCGACAGGGGCCTAATGAAAAACTGTTTTTT. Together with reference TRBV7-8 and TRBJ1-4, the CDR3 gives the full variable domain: GAGVSQSPRYKVAKRGQDVALRCDPISGHVSLFWYQQALGQGPEFLTYFQNEAQLDKSGLPSDRFFAERPEGSVSTLKIQRTQQEDSAVYLCASSTRQGPNEKLFFGSGTQLSVL.

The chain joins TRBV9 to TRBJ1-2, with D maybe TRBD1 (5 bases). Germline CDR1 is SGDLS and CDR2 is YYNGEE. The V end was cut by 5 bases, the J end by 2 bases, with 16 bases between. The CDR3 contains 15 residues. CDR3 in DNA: TGTGCCAGCAGGCGGGGGGGTGTCAGGAACTATGGCTACACCTTC. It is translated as CASRRGGVRNYGYTF. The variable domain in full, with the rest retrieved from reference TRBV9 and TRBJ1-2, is DSGVTQTPKHLITATGQRVTLRCSPRSGDLSVYWYQQSLDQGLQFLIQYYNGEERAKGNILERFSAQQFPDLHSELNLSSLELGDSALYFCASRRGGVRNYGYTFGSGTRLTVV.

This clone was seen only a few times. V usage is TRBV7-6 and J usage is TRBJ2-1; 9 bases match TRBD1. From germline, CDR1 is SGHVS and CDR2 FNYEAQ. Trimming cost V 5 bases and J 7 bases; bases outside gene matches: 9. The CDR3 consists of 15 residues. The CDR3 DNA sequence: TGTGCCAGCAGCATTACAGGGGGCGCGGGGAATGAGCAGTTCTTC. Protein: CASSITGGAGNEQFF.

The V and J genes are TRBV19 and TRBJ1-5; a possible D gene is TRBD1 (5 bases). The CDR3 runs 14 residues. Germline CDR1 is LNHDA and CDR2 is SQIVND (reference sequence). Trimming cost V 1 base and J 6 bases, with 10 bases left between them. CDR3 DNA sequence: TGTGCCAGTAGTATAGGCCTCACAGGTCAGCCCCAGCATTTT. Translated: CASSIGLTGQPQHF.

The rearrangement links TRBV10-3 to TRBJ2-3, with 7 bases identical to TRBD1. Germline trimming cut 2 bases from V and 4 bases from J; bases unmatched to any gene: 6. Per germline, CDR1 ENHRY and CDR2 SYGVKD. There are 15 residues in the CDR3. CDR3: CAISEPGQSADTQYF. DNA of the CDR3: TGTGCCATCAGTGAGCCGGGACAGTCGGCAGATACGCAGTATTTT.

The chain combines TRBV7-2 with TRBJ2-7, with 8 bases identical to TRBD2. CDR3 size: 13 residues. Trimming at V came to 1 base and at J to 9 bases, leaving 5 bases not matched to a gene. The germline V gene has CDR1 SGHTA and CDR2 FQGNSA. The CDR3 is CASSLVLAGGQYF. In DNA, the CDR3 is TGTGCCAGCAGCTTAGTACTTGCGGGGGGGCAGTACTTC.

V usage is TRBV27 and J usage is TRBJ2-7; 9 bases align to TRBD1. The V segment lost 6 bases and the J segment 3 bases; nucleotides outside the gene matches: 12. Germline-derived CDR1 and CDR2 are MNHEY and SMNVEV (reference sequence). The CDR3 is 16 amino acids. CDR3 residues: CASSRRRTGDVYEQYF. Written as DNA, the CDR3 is TGTGCCAGCAGCAGGCGTCGGACAGGGGACGTCTACGAGCAGTACTTC.

The CDR3 nucleotides are TGCGCCAGCAGCCAGCGGGAGCTTTACGAGCAGTACTTC. Amino acids: CASSQRELYEQYF. This chain joins TRBV4-1 and TRBJ2-7; 7 bases align to TRBD2. The trim removed 3 bases at V and 4 bases at J, leaving 3 bases unmatched. The CDR3 contains 13 residues. The germline CDR1 and CDR2 sequences are MGHRA and YSYEKL.

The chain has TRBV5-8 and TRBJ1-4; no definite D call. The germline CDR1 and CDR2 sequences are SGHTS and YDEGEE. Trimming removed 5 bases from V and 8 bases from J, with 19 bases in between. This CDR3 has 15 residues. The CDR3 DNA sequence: TGTGCCAGCAGACTGGAGGCTGGGGTTGGGGAAAAACTGTTTTTT. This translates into CASRLEAGVGEKLFF. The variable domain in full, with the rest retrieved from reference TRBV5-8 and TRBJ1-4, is EAGVTQSPTHLIKTRGQQATLRCSPISGHTSVYWYQQALGLGLQFLLWYDEGEERNRGNFPPRFSGRQFPNYSSELNVNALELEDSALYLCASRLEAGVGEKLFFGSGTQLSVL.

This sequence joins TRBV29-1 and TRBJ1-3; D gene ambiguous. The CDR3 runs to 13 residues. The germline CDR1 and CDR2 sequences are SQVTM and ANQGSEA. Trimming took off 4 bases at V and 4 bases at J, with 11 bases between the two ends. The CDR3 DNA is TGCAGCGTTGCGGAGGGAGGAGGAAACACCATATATTTT. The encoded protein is CSVAEGGGNTIYF.

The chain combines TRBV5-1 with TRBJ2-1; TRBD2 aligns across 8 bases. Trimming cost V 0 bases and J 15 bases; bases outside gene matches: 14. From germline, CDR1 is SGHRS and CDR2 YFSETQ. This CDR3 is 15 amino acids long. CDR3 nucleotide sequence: TGCGCCAGCAGCTTGGCCGTTAGGGGCGGGGGGTTTCCGTTCTTC. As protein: CASSLAVRGGGFPFF.

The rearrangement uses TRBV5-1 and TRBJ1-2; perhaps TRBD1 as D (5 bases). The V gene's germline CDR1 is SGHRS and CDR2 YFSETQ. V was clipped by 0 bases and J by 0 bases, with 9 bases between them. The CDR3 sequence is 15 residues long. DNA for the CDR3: TGCGCCAGCAGCTTGGCCCCAGGGCCTAACTATGGCTACACCTTC. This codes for CASSLAPGPNYGYTF.

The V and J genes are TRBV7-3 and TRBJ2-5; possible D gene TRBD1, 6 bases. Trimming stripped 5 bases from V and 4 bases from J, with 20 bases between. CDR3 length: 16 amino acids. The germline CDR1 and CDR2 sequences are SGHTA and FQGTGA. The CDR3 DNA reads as TGTGCCAGCAGCCCGACTTACAGGGACCGGGGAGAGACCCAGTACTTC. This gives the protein CASSPTYRDRGETQYF.

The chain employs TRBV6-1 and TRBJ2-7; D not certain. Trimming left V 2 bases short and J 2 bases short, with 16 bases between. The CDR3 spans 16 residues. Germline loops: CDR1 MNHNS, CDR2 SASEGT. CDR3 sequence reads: CASSEQARKAPYEQYF. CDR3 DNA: TGTGCCAGCAGTGAACAGGCCCGAAAAGCCCCCTACGAGCAGTACTTC.

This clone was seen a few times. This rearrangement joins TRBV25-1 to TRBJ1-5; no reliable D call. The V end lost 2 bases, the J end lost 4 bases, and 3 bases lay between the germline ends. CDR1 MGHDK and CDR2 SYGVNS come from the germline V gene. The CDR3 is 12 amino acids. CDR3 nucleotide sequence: TGTGCCAGCAGTGAACAAAATCAGCCCCAGCATTTT. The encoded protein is CASSEQNQPQHF.

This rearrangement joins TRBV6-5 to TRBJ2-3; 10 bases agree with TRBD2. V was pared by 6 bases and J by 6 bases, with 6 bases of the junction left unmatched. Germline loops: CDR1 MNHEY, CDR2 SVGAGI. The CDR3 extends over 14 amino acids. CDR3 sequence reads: CASRKRGGRDTQYF. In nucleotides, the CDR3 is TGTGCCAGCAGGAAGCGGGGGGGCCGGGATACGCAGTATTTT.

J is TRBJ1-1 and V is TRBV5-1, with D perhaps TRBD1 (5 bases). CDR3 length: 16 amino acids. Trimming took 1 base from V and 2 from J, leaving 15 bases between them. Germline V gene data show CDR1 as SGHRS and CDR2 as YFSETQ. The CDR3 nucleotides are TGCGCCAGCAGCTTGAGACAGAACCTCGCCAACACTGAAGCTTTCTTT. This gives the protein CASSLRQNLANTEAFF. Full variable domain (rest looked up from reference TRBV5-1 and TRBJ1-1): KAGVTQTPRYLIKTRGQQVTLSCSPISGHRSVSWYQQTPGQGLQFLFEYFSETQRNKGNFPGRFSGRQFSNSRSEMNVSTLELGDSALYLCASSLRQNLANTEAFFGQGTRLTVV.

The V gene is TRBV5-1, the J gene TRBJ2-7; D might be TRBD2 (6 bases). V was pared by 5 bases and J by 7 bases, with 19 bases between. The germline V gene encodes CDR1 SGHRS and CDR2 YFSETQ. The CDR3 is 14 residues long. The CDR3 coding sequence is TGCGCCAGCAGACAGGTACCTTTGGAGGGAGAGCAGTACTTC. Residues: CASRQVPLEGEQYF.

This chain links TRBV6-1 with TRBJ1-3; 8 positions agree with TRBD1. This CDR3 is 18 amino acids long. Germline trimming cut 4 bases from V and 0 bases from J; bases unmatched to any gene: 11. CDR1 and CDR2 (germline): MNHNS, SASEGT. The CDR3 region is CASSGSPGQGNSGNTIYF. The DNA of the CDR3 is TGTGCCAGCAGTGGGTCCCCAGGACAGGGTAACTCTGGAAACACCATATATTTT.

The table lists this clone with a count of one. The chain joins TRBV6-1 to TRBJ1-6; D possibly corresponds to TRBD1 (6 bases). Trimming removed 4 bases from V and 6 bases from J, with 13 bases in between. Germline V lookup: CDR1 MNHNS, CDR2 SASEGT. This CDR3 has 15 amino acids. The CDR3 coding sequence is TGTGCCAGCAGTGCGTACAGGGTCGGTAATTCACCCCTCCACTTT. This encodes CASSAYRVGNSPLHF.

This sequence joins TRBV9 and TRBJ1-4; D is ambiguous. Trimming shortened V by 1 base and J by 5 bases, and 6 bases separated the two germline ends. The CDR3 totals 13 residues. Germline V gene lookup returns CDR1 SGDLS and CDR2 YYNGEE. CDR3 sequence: CASSVRHNEKLFF. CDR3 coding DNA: TGTGCCAGCAGCGTACGACACAATGAAAAACTGTTTTTT.

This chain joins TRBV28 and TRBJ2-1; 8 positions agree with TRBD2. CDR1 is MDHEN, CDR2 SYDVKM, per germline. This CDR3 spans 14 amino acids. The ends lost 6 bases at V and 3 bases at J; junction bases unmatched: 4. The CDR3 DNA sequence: TGTGCCAGCAGCAGTAGCGGGGACTACAATGAGCAGTTCTTC. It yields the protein CASSSSGDYNEQFF.

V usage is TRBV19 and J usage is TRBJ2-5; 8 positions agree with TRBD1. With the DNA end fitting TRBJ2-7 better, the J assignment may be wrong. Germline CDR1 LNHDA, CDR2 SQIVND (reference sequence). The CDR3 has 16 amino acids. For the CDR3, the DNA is TGTGCCAGTAGTAAAAAGCAGGGGGCGCCCTCCTACGAGCAGTACTTC. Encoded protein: CASSKKQGAPSYEQYF.

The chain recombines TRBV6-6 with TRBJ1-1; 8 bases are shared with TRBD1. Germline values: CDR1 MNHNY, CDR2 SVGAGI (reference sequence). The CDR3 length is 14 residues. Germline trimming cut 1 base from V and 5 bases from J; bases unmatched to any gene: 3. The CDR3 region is CASSYFTGGTEAFF. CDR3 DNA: TGTGCCAGCAGTTACTTTACAGGGGGGACTGAAGCTTTCTTT.